Shown below are 5 T cell receptor beta chains from a single sample sequenced in a study of response to subunit inactivated influenza vaccine. TCRdb passed the RT-PCR reads through MiXCR, listing each CDR3 protein once. The profile covers hundreds of thousands of distinct CDR3 sequences, with about 25% appearing a single time and under 2.5% taken by the ten largest. The sample here was CD4+ T cells sorted from PBMCs, taken 4 to 6 days after vaccination. These receptor sequences come from a man aged 45 to 65 who received an inactivated influenza vaccine.

This clonotype was seen a handful of times. The rearrangement links TRBV12-3 or TRBV12-4 to TRBJ2-1; weak D call: TRBD1 (6 bases). V was clipped by 6 bases and J by 2 bases, with 11 bases between them. The CDR3 has 14 amino acids. This CDR3 is CASRQQGPYNEQFF. The CDR3 DNA reads TGTGCCAGCAGGCAACAGGGTCCCTACAATGAGCAGTTCTTC.

The chain recombines TRBV5-1 with TRBJ1-1; D is unclear. Germline CDR1 reads SGHRS; CDR2 reads YFSETQ. The CDR3 contains 13 residues. Trimming stripped 4 bases from V and 7 bases from J, with 14 bases between. The CDR3 DNA follows: TGCGCCAGCAGCCTTGGGTCGGACCGTGAAGCTTTCTTT. Its translation is CASSLGSDREAFF.

The chain couples TRBV12-3 or TRBV12-4 to TRBJ2-3, with D tentatively TRBD2 (7 bases). The V gene lost 6 bases and the J gene lost 3 bases, with 13 bases spanning the gap. The CDR3 runs to 14 residues. The CDR3 protein is CASSRRGQTDTQYF. For the CDR3, the DNA is TGTGCCAGCAGCCGGCGGGGGCAAACAGATACGCAGTATTTT.

This clonotype appeared many times. The genes are TRBV12-3 or TRBV12-4 and TRBJ2-1, with TRBD2 matching over 13 bases. CDR3 length equals 15 residues. Germline trimming cut 4 bases from V and 9 bases from J; bases unmatched to any gene: 6. The CDR3 is CASSSPGLAGLEQFF. The CDR3 bases are TGTGCCAGCAGTTCACCGGGACTAGCGGGACTTGAGCAGTTCTTC.

This clonotype occurred many times. The chain has TRBV30 and TRBJ2-7; D perhaps matches TRBD1 (5 bases). Trimming took off 2 bases at V and 3 bases at J, with 11 bases between the two ends. Germline assignment: CDR1 GTSNPN and CDR2 SVGIG (reference sequence). The CDR3 totals 13 residues. CDR3 residues: CAWSLTGVYEQYF. CDR3 nucleotide sequence: TGTGCCTGGAGTCTTACAGGAGTCTACGAGCAGTACTTC.